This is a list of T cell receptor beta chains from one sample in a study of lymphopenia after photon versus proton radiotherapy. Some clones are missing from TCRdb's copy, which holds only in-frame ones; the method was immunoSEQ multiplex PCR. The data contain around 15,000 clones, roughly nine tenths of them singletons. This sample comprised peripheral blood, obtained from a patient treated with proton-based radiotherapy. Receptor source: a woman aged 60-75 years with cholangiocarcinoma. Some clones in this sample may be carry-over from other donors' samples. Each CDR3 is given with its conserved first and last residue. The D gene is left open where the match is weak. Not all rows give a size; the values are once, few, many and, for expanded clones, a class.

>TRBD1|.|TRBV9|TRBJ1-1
CASSVTGNRGAVGTEAFF
TGTGCCAGCAGCGTAACCGGGAACAGGGGGGCGGTGGGCACTGAAGCTTTCTTT
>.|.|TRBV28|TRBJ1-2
CASNLGEKGYGYTF
TGTGCCAGCAACCTTGGGGAAAAGGGCTATGGCTACACCTTC
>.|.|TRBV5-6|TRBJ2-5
CASSLELYTETQYF
TGTGCCAGCAGCTTGGAATTGTATACGGAGACCCAGTACTTC
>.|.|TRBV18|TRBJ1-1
CASSVGADTEAFF
TGTGCCAGCTCAGTTGGTGCAGACACTGAAGCTTTCTTT
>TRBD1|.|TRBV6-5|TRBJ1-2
CASTGTGANYGYTF
TGTGCCAGCACCGGGACAGGAGCTAACTATGGCTACACCTTC
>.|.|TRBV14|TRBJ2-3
CASSHRDSTDTQYF
TGTGCCAGCAGCCACCGGGACTCCACAGATACGCAGTATTTT
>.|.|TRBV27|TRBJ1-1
CASSLRTGARMNTEAFF
TGTGCCAGCAGTTTAAGGACGGGGGCACGAATGAACACTGAAGCTTTCTTT
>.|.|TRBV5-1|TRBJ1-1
CASSPGTGNTEAFF
TGCGCCAGCAGCCCCGGGACGGGGAACACTGAAGCTTTCTTT
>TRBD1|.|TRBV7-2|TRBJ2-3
CASSLGPRAGGLDTQYF
TGTGCCAGCAGCTTAGGGCCTCGGGCAGGGGGCCTCGATACGCAGTATTTT
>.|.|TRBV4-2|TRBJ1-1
CASSQEEGQGRTEAFF
TGTGCCAGCAGCCAAGAAGAAGGTCAGGGTCGCACTGAAGCTTTCTTT
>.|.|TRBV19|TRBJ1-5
CASKTEGFGNQPQHF
TGTGCCAGTAAGACGGAAGGGTTTGGCAATCAGCCCCAGCATTTT
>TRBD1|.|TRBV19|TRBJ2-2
CASSPVGTGGTGELFF
TGTGCCAGTAGTCCCGTAGGGACAGGGGGGACCGGGGAGCTGTTTTTT
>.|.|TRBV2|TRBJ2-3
CASSELRDTDTQYF
TGTGCCAGCAGTGAATTAAGGGACACAGATACGCAGTATTTT
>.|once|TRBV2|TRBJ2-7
CASSLSVGAYEQYF
TGTGCCAGCAGTCTTTCCGTCGGAGCCTACGAGCAGTACTTC
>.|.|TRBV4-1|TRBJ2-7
CASSQFDSPGEQYF
TGCGCCAGCAGCCAATTTGACAGTCCAGGCGAGCAGTACTTC
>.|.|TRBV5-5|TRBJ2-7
CASSLSGRESYEQYF
TGTGCCAGCAGCTTGTCGGGACGGGAGTCCTACGAGCAGTACTTC
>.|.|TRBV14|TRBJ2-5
CASSQGGSMAGTQYF
TGTGCCAGCAGCCAAGGGGGCTCCATGGCAGGGACCCAGTACTTC
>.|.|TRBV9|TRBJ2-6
CASSVSGSGDSGANVLTF
TGTGCCAGCAGCGTAAGTGGAAGTGGGGACTCTGGGGCCAACGTCCTGACTTTC